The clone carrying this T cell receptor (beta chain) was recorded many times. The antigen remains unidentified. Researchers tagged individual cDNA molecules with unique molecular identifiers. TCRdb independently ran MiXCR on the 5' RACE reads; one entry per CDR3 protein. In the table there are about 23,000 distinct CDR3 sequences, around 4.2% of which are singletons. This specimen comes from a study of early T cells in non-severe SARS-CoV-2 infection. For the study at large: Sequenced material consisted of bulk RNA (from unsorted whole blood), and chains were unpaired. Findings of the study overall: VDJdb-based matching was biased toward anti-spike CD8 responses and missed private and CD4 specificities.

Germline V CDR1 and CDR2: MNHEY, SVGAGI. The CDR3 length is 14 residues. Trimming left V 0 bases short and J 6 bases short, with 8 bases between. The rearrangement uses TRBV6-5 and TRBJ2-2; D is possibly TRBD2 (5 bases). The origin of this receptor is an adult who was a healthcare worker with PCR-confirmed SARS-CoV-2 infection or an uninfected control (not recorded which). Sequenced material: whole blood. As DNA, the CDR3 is TGTGCCAGCAGTTACTCGACTAACCCCGGGGAGCTGTTTTTT. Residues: CASSYSTNPGELFF.